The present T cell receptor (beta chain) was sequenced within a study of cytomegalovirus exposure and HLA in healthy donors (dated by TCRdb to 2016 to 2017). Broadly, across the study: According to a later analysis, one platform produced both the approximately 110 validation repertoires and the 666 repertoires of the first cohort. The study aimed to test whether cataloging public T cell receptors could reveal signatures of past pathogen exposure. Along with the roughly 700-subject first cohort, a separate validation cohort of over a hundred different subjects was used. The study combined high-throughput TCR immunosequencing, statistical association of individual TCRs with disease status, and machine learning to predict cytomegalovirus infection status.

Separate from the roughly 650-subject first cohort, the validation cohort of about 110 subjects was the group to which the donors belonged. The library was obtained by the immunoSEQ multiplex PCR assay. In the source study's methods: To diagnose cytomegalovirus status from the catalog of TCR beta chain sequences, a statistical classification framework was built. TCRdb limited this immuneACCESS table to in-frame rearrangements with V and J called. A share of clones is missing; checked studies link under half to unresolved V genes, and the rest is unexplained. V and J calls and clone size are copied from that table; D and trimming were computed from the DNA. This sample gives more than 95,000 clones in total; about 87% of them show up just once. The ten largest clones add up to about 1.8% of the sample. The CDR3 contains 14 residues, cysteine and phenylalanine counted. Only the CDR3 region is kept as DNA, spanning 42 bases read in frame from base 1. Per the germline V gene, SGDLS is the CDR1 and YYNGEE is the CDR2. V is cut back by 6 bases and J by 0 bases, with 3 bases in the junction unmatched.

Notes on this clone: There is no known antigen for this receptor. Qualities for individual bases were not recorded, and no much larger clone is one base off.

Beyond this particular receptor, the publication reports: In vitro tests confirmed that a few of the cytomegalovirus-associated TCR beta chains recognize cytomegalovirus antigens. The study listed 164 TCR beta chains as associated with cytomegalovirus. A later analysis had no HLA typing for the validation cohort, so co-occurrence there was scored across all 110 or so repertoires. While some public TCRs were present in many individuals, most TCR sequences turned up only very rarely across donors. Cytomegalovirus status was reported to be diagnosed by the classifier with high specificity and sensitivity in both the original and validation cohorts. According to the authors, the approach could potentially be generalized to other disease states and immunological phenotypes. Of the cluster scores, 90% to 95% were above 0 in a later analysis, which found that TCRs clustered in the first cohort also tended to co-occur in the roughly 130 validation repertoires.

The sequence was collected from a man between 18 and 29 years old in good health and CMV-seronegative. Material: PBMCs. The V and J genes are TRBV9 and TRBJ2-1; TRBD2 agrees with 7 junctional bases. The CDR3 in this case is CASTLADSYNEQFF. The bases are TGTGCCAGCACCCTAGCGGACTCCTACAATGAGCAGTTCTTC.